Reported below is one T cell receptor (beta chain). The sample holds a few counts of this clone. Its antigen remains unidentified. No base-level quality is on record; no much larger clone is a single base apart. Each donor gave one peripheral blood draw, averaging about 120 mL, which was collected into heparinised tubes. A BD FACSAria II and a panel including CD45RO, CCR7, CD25, CD127, CD95 and CD27 were used to sort naive, central memory, regulatory and stem cell-like memory CD4+ T cells. Purity was above 95% for every sorted population. PBMCs were isolated immediately by Lymphoprep density gradient centrifugation and stained directly without culture. So that batch effects would be minimized, each experiment stained and sorted samples in pairs, pairing one healthy donor with one patient. All of the isolated RNA was reverse transcribed with the High Capacity cDNA Reverse Transcription Kit, so expressed TCRB transcripts were sequenced. Deep immunoSEQ sequencing was applied to naive, central memory and regulatory T cell samples, giving an average of about 3.4 million total reads per sample. Sorted cells were lysed in RLT buffer, and RNA was extracted using DNase-treated RNeasy Micro or Mini kits according to cell number. To prevent cross-contamination, each cell subset was processed individually, whereas patient and healthy donor samples were processed jointly. The immunoSEQ multiplex PCR was used to amplify TCRB sequences from cDNA, generating 87-bp fragments that spanned the CDR3 region. Amplicons were sequenced on the Illumina HiSeq platform. In the authors' own workflow: PCR bias was computationally corrected using synthetic template baselines, reads within Hamming distance 2 were collapsed, and singletons that could not be merged were discarded. Reads were aligned against IMGT so that V, D and J genes, CDR3 length and insertions or deletions at six rearrangement sites could be assigned. Within each subset, clonotype counts were normalized to sorted cell number, and only after that were true diversity and Gini coefficients computed with the tcR R package. Repertoire sharing was quantified using the overlap coefficient calculated on TCRB nucleotide sequences. TCRdb obtained this table from immuneACCESS and retained in-frame rearrangements with V and J assigned. These tables miss some clones; where compared with another copy, unresolved V genes account for less than half of the shortfall, and the remainder is unexplained. D and trimming were read from the DNA, whereas the V and J calls and clone size are those reported in that table. The table for this sample lists around 150,000 clones; about a tenth of them were counted only once. The biggest ten clones account for 0.45% to 0.6% of the sample.

The sample is drawn from a study of beta chain features in type 1 diabetes (dated by TCRdb to 2017 to 2018). Notes on the research overall: No differences in mean age, gender distribution, total cell number or subset yield were found between patients and healthy donors. In the study, TCRB repertoires of sorted circulating CD4+ T cell subsets from recently diagnosed type 1 diabetes patients were compared with those of matched healthy donors. A total of around 100 million sorted cells were examined across all samples, and RNA yield correlated strongly with the number of cells per subset. Whereas all 28 donors provided naive and central memory subsets, regulatory and stem cell-like memory subsets were isolated from just 8 patients and roughly 8 healthy donors.

The CDR3 runs 14 amino acids, cysteine and phenylalanine included. Left in the record is the CDR3 DNA by itself, 42 bases read in frame from the first base. Germline trimming: 3 bases from V, 4 bases from J; junction bases outside gene matches: 4. In the germline V gene, CDR1 corresponds to KGHSH and CDR2 to LQKENI. Findings and caveats that apply to the study as a whole: In all four CD4+ subsets, TCRB CDR3 length was moderately but significantly shorter in type 1 diabetes patients. Shorter templates might have been favored by PCR, but patient and control samples were amplified and corrected together, so both groups would have been affected equally by any skew. Naive, central memory and regulatory TCRB repertoires appeared to be more alike among patients than among healthy donors. Sequencing cDNA rather than genomic DNA could over-represent highly expressing activated cells, although activation and CD3 levels did not differ between groups. Fewer insertions and more nucleotide deletions at VDJ recombination sites were observed in patients with type 1 diabetes, implying thymic rearrangement abnormalities. HLA sub-analyses involved small numbers of individuals, so any influence of HLA type on TCRB rearrangement remained unresolved.

Sequenced input: central memory CD4+ T cells from blood. This TCR came from a man aged 25 to 45 with type 1 diabetes. The sequence links TRBV18 to TRBJ1-2; the junction holds 8 bases that match TRBD1. CDR3 loop: CASSPDREGYGYTF. The nucleotides are TGTGCCAGCTCACCGGACAGGGAAGGCTATGGCTACACCTTC.